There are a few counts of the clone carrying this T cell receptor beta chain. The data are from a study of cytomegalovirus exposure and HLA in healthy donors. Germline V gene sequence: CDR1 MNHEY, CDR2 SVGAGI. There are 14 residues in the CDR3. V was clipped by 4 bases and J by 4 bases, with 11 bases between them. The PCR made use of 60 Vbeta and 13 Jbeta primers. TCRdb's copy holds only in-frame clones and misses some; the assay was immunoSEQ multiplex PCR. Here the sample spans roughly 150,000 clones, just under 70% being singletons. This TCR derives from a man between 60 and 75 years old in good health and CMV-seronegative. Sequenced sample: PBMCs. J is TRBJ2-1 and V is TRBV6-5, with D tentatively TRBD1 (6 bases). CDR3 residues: CASSWTVVYNEQFF. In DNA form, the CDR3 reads TGTGCCAGCAGTTGGACAGTGGTATACAATGAGCAGTTCTTC.